The text below deals with one T cell receptor beta chain. Its antigen remains unknown. Primers included in the PCR were 60 Vbeta and 13 Jbeta primers. This table comes from immunoSEQ multiplex PCR, and its TCRdb copy is limited to in-frame clones, with some not included. The sample carries about 150,000 clones, 70% to 90% recorded once. This sample is drawn from a study of cytomegalovirus exposure and HLA in healthy donors. V gave up 0 bases and J gave up 7 bases, with 13 bases separating them. Germline V CDR1 and CDR2: MNHEY, SVGAGI. This CDR3 has 15 residues. General observations from the study: Several of the most significant clusters appeared, in a later analysis, to be linked to common viral pathogens.

The rearrangement joins TRBV6-5 to TRBJ2-1; D not certain. This clonotype originated in a woman aged 40 to 50 in good health and CMV-seropositive. The material sequenced was PBMCs. CDR3: CASSYSGPSRNEQFF. The CDR3 nucleotides are TGTGCCAGCAGTTACTCTGGCCCTAGTCGAAATGAGCAGTTCTTC.